This T cell receptor (beta chain) originates from a study of OX40 agonist ivuxolimab in advanced cancers. Study-wide background: An agonistic human IgG2 monoclonal antibody against OX40 (CD134) was given.

With regard to this clone: The antigen remains unidentified.

Germline CDR1 is SGHNT and CDR2 is YYREEE (reference sequence). Trimming cost V 4 bases and J 7 bases, with 9 bases left between them. This CDR3 is built from 13 residues. Overall study findings and caveats: Some of the lowest clonal expansion was seen in partial responders at 0.1-3.0 mg/kg. Still undetermined is the antigen specificity of the expanded peripheral T cells.

The data were produced by immunoSEQ multiplex PCR, yet TCRdb's version contains in-frame clones alone and is incomplete. The sample records some 63,000 clones, 87% being singletons. Source: CD4+ or CD8+ T cells sorted from blood, taken in a trial of the OX40 agonist ivuxolimab. This chain connects TRBV5-4 to TRBJ1-6, with unresolved D. The source is an adult with an advanced solid tumor such as melanoma, head and neck, liver or kidney cancer. CDR3 bases: TGTGCCAGCAGCGAAGCCGCGAATTCACCCCTCCACTTT. Protein product: CASSEAANSPLHF.